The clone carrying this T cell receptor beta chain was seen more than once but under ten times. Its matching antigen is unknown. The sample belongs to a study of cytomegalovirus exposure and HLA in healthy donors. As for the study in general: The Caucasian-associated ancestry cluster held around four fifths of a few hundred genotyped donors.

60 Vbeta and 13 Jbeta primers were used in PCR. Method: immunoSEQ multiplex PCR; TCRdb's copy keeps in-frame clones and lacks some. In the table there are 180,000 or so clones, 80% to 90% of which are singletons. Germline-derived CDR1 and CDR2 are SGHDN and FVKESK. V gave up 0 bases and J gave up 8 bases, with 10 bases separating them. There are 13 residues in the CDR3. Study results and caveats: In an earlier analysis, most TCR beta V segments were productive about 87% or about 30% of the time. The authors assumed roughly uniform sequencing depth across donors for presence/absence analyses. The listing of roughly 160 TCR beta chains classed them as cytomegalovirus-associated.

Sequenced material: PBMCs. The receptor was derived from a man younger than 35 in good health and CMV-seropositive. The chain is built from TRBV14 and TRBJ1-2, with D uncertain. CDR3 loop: CASSQDRVMGYTF. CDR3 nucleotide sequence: TGTGCCAGCAGCCAAGACCGTGTAATGGGCTACACCTTC.